The rows below give T cell receptor beta chains drawn from one sample of a study of CD8 T cells in ankylosing spondylitis. MiXCR, run by TCRdb on the 5' RACE reads, gives a single entry per CDR3 protein. The data hold over 150,000 distinct CDR3 sequences, with approximately 18% observed a single time. Material: blood, either unsorted or a sorted T cell fraction (not recorded which). The receptors originated from a male donor under 35 with ankylosing spondylitis or in good health (not recorded which). Both conserved end residues are part of each CDR3. The D gene is left open where the match is weak. Some rows mark clone size as missing; the rest say once, few, many or name a class of expanded clone.

j_call clone_size cdr3_length v_call d_call cdr3_nt cdr3_aa
TRBJ1-2 many 12 TRBV30 . TGTGCCTGGAATGGGGGACGCTATGGCTACACCTTC CAWNGGRYGYTF
TRBJ2-2 . 13 TRBV2 . TGTGCCAGCACGCGGACCCCCCCCGGGGAGCTGTTTTTT CASTRTPPGELFF
TRBJ2-3 . 17 TRBV7-9 TRBD2 TGTGCCAGCACGCCTCGTGAGGAAGCGGGAGTTAAAGATACGCAGTATTTT CASTPREEAGVKDTQYF
TRBJ2-5 few 14 TRBV20-1 . TGCAGTGCTGGGATGGGAGGTTTCCAAGAGACCCAGTACTTC CSAGMGGFQETQYF
TRBJ2-1 few 15 TRBV7-6 . TGTGCCAGCAGCCAAGGAGAAAGCTCCTACAATGAGCAGTTCTTC CASSQGESSYNEQFF
TRBJ2-7 many 13 TRBV5-1 . TGCGCCAGCAGCTTGAGAGGGTCGGAAGAGCAGTACTTC CASSLRGSEEQYF
TRBJ1-5 many 15 TRBV2 . TGTGCCAGCAGCCAACGGACAGTTAGCAATCAGCCCCAGCATTTT CASSQRTVSNQPQHF
TRBJ1-2 few 19 TRBV11-3 . TGTGCCAGCAGCTTAGTGGTGGCGGACAGCGACACCATTAACTATGGCTACACCTTC CASSLVVADSDTINYGYTF
TRBJ1-5 many 14 TRBV4-3 TRBD1 TGCGCCAGCAGCCAAGATAACAGGGGTCAGCCCCAGCATTTT CASSQDNRGQPQHF
TRBJ2-7 many 12 TRBV20-1 TRBD2 TGCAGTGCTAGGGCGGGGGCCTACGAGCAGTACTTC CSARAGAYEQYF
TRBJ2-7 many 17 TRBV4-3 . TGCGCCAGCAGCCAAGATCAGGAGCTCCTCGGAACGCACGAGCAGTACTTC CASSQDQELLGTHEQYF
TRBJ2-1 many 12 TRBV29-1 . TGCAGCGTGGGCTTGGGTAGGAATGAGCAGTTCTTC CSVGLGRNEQFF
TRBJ2-7 few 13 TRBV20-1 . TGCAGTGCAACCTACCAAGCAACCTACGAGCAGTACTTC CSATYQATYEQYF
TRBJ2-1 many 16 TRBV20-1 TRBD1 TGCAGTGCTAGAGTAACGGACAGGGGGTATCGGGATGAGCAGTTCTTC CSARVTDRGYRDEQFF
TRBJ2-5 many 14 TRBV20-1 . TGCAGTGCTAGAGATCGGGCAGGGAGTGCGACCCAGTACTTC CSARDRAGSATQYF
TRBJ2-5 many 11 TRBV12-3/TRBV12-4 . TGTGCCAGCAGGGGGGGAGAGACCCAGTACTTC CASRGGETQYF
TRBJ2-4 . 17 TRBV4-3 . TGCGCCAGCAGCCAATCTTCGCGCGGGACCTCCAAAAACATTCAGTACTTC CASSQSSRGTSKNIQYF
TRBJ1-1 . 15 TRBV9 TRBD1 TGTGCCAGCAGCGGGGCAGGGGGGTCAAACACTGAAGCTTTCTTT CASSGAGGSNTEAFF
TRBJ2-5 many 11 TRBV24-1 . TGTGCCACCAGTGATCTGGAGACCCAGTACTTC CATSDLETQYF
TRBJ1-6 many 14 TRBV5-1 TRBD1 TGCGCCAGCAGCCTACAGGGGGATAATTCACCCCTCCACTTT CASSLQGDNSPLHF